A single sample gave rise to the 9 T cell receptor beta chains below, sequenced in a study of blood T cells in healthy people across ages. A second PCR, run for roughly 7 to 11 cycles, used a sample-barcoded 5' primer plus a J-beta primer mix. TCRdb independently ran MiXCR on the 5' RACE reads; one entry per CDR3 protein. The repertoire consists of roughly 1,500,000 distinct CDR3 sequences, with around 42% occurring once and the leading ten covering 7.9%. Sample: blood. The receptors shown here come from a woman aged 18-35 years in good health.

This clonotype was picked up a small number of times. J is TRBJ2-3 and V is TRBV6-1; possibly TRBD1 for D (6 bases). Germline loops: CDR1 MNHNS, CDR2 SASEGT. This CDR3 is 15 amino acids long. V lost 7 bases and J lost 0, with 14 bases in between. The CDR3 nucleotides read TGTGCCAGCACTAAGACAGGTACTAGCACAGATACGCAGTATTTT. Translating gives CASTKTGTSTDTQYF.

This chain connects TRBV6-5 to TRBJ2-1; no clear D. The V gene's germline CDR1 is MNHEY and CDR2 SVGAGI. V lost 0 bases and J lost 6, with 12 bases in between. The CDR3 runs to 15 residues. The CDR3 is CASSYSGQLPNEQFF. CDR3 nucleotide sequence: TGTGCCAGCAGTTACTCAGGTCAGCTACCCAATGAGCAGTTCTTC.

This chain joins TRBV18 and TRBJ1-2; no firm D call. With 3 bases removed from V and 6 bases from J, the gap between germline ends came to 23 bases. Germline CDR1 reads KGHSH; CDR2 reads LQKENI. The CDR3 runs to 17 residues. The CDR3 spells CASSPTSTGVAQDGYTF. CDR3 in DNA: TGTGCCAGCTCACCTACATCGACTGGGGTGGCGCAGGATGGCTACACCTTC.

The rearrangement links TRBV7-2 to TRBJ1-1; TRBD1 might be the D (5 bases). The CDR3 is 14 residues long. CDR1 is SGHTA and CDR2 is FQGNSA in the germline V gene. V lost 2 bases and J lost 2, with 9 bases in between. In nucleotides, the CDR3 is TGTGCCAGCAGCTTAAACGGGGCTAACACTGAAGCTTTCTTT. Amino acids: CASSLNGANTEAFF.

This chain links TRBV4-2 with TRBJ2-7; D is unresolved. Matching the DNA end better, TRBJ2-5 makes the J call doubtful. The germline CDR1 and CDR2 sequences are LGHNA and YNFKEQ. The CDR3 has 15 residues. The CDR3 region is CASSQDPGFQETQYF. As DNA, the CDR3 is TGTGCCAGCAGCCAAGATCCCGGCTTTCAAGAGACCCAGTACTTC.

This sequence joins TRBV3-1 and TRBJ2-1, with D unclear. Germline V gives CDR1 LGHDT, CDR2 YNNKEL (reference sequence). Trimming pared 4 bases from V and 6 bases from J, leaving 10 bases between. This CDR3 contains 13 residues. This chain's CDR3 is CASSLVEPNEQFF. CDR3 DNA: TGTGCCAGCAGCCTCGTCGAACCCAATGAGCAGTTCTTC.

This clonotype was seen a handful of times. This chain connects TRBV29-1 to TRBJ2-1; 10 nucleotides align to TRBD2. CDR1 and CDR2 from the germline V gene are SQVTM and ANQGSEA. The CDR3 totals 15 residues. Trimming at V came to 0 bases and at J to 15 bases, leaving 14 bases not matched to a gene. The CDR3 protein is CSVEDGASGSNSLFF. The CDR3 region has the DNA TGCAGCGTTGAAGATGGGGCTAGCGGGAGTAACTCTCTGTTCTTC.

The rearrangement joins TRBV14 to TRBJ2-1; TRBD2 aligns across 8 bases. In germline, CDR1 is SGHDN, CDR2 FVKESK. V was clipped by 0 bases and J by 4 bases; unmatched bases: 8. This CDR3 comprises 17 residues. CDR3 bases: TGTGCCAGCAGCCAAGATCTGGTGGCGGGGGGTTACAATGAGCAGTTCTTC. It is translated as CASSQDLVAGGYNEQFF.

This clonotype was detected a few times. V and J are TRBV20-1 and TRBJ2-7, with D perhaps matching TRBD2 (6 bases). The V end was cut by 5 bases, the J end by 1 base, with 12 bases between. The V gene's germline CDR1 is DFQATT and CDR2 SNEGSKA (reference sequence). This CDR3 is built from 13 residues. CDR3 coding DNA: TGCAGTGCTTCGGCGGGGACTTCCTACGAGCAGTACTTC. The encoded protein is CSASAGTSYEQYF.